What follows are 21 T cell receptor beta chains derived from one specimen sequenced in a study of PD-1 blockade in mismatch repair-deficient tumors. The table came from immunoSEQ multiplex PCR; TCRdb's copy has only in-frame clones and leaves some out. The data hold 80,000 to 130,000 clones, with 70% to 85% observed a single time. The source material was peripheral blood, sampled about 33 weeks after starting pembrolizumab. The origin of the receptors is an adult with mismatch repair-deficient cancer.

This rearrangement joins TRBV4-1 to TRBJ1-2, with TRBD1 identical over 7 bases. CDR1 and CDR2 from the germline V gene are MGHRA and YSYEKL. J was trimmed by 2 bases and V by 4 bases; bases with no gene match: 10. The CDR3 has 16 residues. The CDR3 coding sequence is TGCGCCAGCAGCCTAGATTGGACAGGATTAAACTATGGCTACACCTTC. Protein product: CASSLDWTGLNYGYTF.

The V gene is TRBV7-6, the J gene TRBJ2-7; 10 bases fit TRBD2. Germline V gives CDR1 SGHVS, CDR2 FNYEAQ. Trimming at V came to 4 bases and at J to 2 bases, leaving 8 bases not matched to a gene. The CDR3 runs 16 residues. The CDR3 coding sequence is TGTGCCAGCAGCTCGGAACTAGCGGGAATACCCTACGAGCAGTACTTC. The encoded protein is CASSSELAGIPYEQYF.

V gene TRBV27 combines with J gene TRBJ2-7, with 11 bases that match TRBD2. V was clipped by 5 bases and J by 5 bases; unmatched bases: 17. Germline V gives CDR1 MNHEY, CDR2 SMNVEV (reference sequence). The CDR3 loop spans 18 amino acids. The CDR3 spells CASSELFSGRAAFDEQYF. CDR3 in DNA: TGTGCCAGCAGTGAGCTCTTTAGCGGGAGGGCCGCCTTCGACGAGCAGTACTTC.

The rearrangement uses TRBV6-5 and TRBJ2-1, with 9 bases matching TRBD2. V gave up 6 bases and J gave up 0 bases; unmatched junction bases: 3. The CDR3 is 15 residues long. Germline assignment: CDR1 MNHEY and CDR2 SVGAGI. CDR3 sequence: CASRLTSGSYNEQFF. Here the CDR3 DNA reads TGTGCCAGCAGATTGACTAGCGGCTCCTACAATGAGCAGTTCTTC.

This clone appeared once. The chain recombines TRBV6-6 with TRBJ1-3; 8 bases align to TRBD1. The V and J ends lost 8 bases and 4 bases, in that order; junction bases with no gene match: 4. The length of the CDR3 is 13 residues. Germline values: CDR1 MNHNY, CDR2 SVGAGI (reference sequence). CDR3 bases: TGTGCCAGCCAGGGGGCGATCGGAAACACCATATATTTT. Protein product: CASQGAIGNTIYF.

This clone appeared a single time. The same CDR3 can be traced to other DNA sequences in this sample. The rearrangement links TRBV5-1 to TRBJ1-1; D not resolved. The CDR3 spans 11 residues. Trimming removed 5 bases at V and 4 bases at J, with 6 bases between. Germline V gives CDR1 SGHRS, CDR2 YFSETQ. CDR3 nucleotides: TGCGCCAGCAGTTTAGGCACTGAAGCTTTCTTT. This gives the protein CASSLGTEAFF.

The rearrangement links TRBV27 to TRBJ2-3, with D possibly matching TRBD2 (6 bases). Trimming took 3 bases from V and 0 from J, leaving 10 bases between them. CDR1 and CDR2 from the germline V gene are MNHEY and SMNVEV (reference sequence). The CDR3 is 15 amino acids. This CDR3 reads CASSFGGVSTDTQYF. As DNA, the CDR3 is TGTGCCAGCAGTTTCGGCGGGGTGAGCACAGATACGCAGTATTTT.

The V call is TRBV15, the J call TRBJ2-1; D remains ambiguous. The CDR3 is 12 residues long. Germline V gene lookup returns CDR1 LNHNV and CDR2 YYDKDF (reference sequence). V gave up 9 bases and J gave up 3 bases, with 9 bases separating them. CDR3 sequence: CATRSVYNEQFF. The CDR3 DNA reads TGTGCCACGCGAAGCGTCTACAATGAGCAGTTCTTC.

The chain uses TRBV2 and TRBJ2-7; 8 nucleotides line up with TRBD1. J was trimmed by 4 bases and V by 6 bases; bases with no gene match: 8. Germline V gene sequence: CDR1 SNHLY, CDR2 FYNNEI. The CDR3 is 14 amino acids. DNA of the CDR3: TGTGCCAGCAGCAGGGGGCCCGGCGGGTACGAGCAGTACTTC. Its protein product is CASSRGPGGYEQYF.

In DNA, the CDR3 is TGTGCCAGCAGCCCAGAGGGTCTCTTCGGCACTGAAGCTTTCTTT. It specifies CASSPEGLFGTEAFF. The chain links TRBV9 to TRBJ1-1; D gene uncertain. CDR3 length equals 15 residues. V was shortened by 4 bases and J by 4 bases, with 17 bases between the two germline ends. The germline V gene has CDR1 SGDLS and CDR2 YYNGEE.

The chain combines TRBV6-5 with TRBJ2-7; TRBD1 agrees at 8 bases. V was pared by 6 bases and J by 5 bases, with 9 bases of the junction left unmatched. Germline CDR1 is MNHEY and CDR2 is SVGAGI. The CDR3 is 14 residues long. The CDR3 region has the DNA TGTGCCAGCAGAGATGGACAGGGAGACAACGAGCAGTACTTC. Amino acids: CASRDGQGDNEQYF.

The gene calls are TRBV9 and TRBJ2-1; 8 nucleotides match TRBD2. The junction had 3 bases not matched to a gene; V was cut back by 1 base and J by 3 bases. CDR3 size: 15 residues. Looked up from germline, CDR1 is SGDLS and CDR2 is YYNGEE. CDR3 amino acids: CASSVLAGHYNEQFF. The CDR3, as DNA: TGTGCCAGCAGCGTACTAGCGGGCCACTACAATGAGCAGTTCTTC. The full variable domain, with the rest looked up from reference TRBV9 and TRBJ2-1, is DSGVTQTPKHLITATGQRVTLRCSPRSGDLSVYWYQQSLDQGLQFLIQYYNGEERAKGNILERFSAQQFPDLHSELNLSSLELGDSALYFCASSVLAGHYNEQFFGPGTRLTVL.

This chain connects TRBV7-9 to TRBJ2-3; D is perhaps TRBD1 (6 bases). CDR1 is SEHNR, CDR2 FQNEAQ, per germline (reference sequence). Deletions cut 5 bases from V and 5 bases from J, with 14 bases between. This CDR3 is 14 amino acids long. The CDR3 DNA is TGTGCCAGCAGCATGGACAGTTACAGAGATACGCAGTATTTT. Translated, it gives CASSMDSYRDTQYF. Using reference TRBV7-9 and TRBJ2-3 for the parts outside the CDR3, the full variable domain is DTGVSQNPRHKITKRGQNVTFRCDPISEHNRLYWYRQTLGQGPEFLTYFQNEAQLEKSRLLSDRFSAERPKGSFSTLEIQRTEQGDSAMYLCASSMDSYRDTQYFGPGTRLTVL.

Only one count was recorded for this clone. V and J are TRBV10-1 and TRBJ2-1; 9 bases fit TRBD2. The CDR3 is 14 amino acids. The V segment lost 4 bases and the J segment 5 bases; nucleotides outside the gene matches: 3. Germline CDR1 and CDR2: WNHNN and SYGVQD (reference sequence). The CDR3 spells CASSGLAENNEQFF. CDR3 nucleotide sequence: TGCGCCAGCAGTGGACTAGCGGAGAACAATGAGCAGTTCTTC.

This chain links TRBV27 with TRBJ1-1; D possibly corresponds to TRBD1 (5 bases). V shed 3 bases and J shed 2 bases, with 7 bases lying between them. CDR1 and CDR2 from the germline V gene are MNHEY and SMNVEV (reference sequence). The CDR3 consists of 13 residues. The CDR3 coding sequence is TGTGCCAGCAGTTTTGGGGGAAACACTGAAGCTTTCTTT. Encoded protein: CASSFGGNTEAFF.

This clone showed up just once. J is TRBJ2-2 and V is TRBV25-1; D remains unclear. The CDR3 is made up of 11 amino acids. Per the germline V gene, CDR1 is MGHDK and CDR2 is SYGVNS. Trimming removed 7 bases at V and 6 bases at J, with 6 bases between. For the CDR3, the DNA is TGTGCCAGCAACGGCGCCGGGGAGCTGTTTTTT. Protein product: CASNGAGELFF.

The CDR3 DNA follows: TGCAGCGTTGAGACGATGGCGAAACTGTTTTTT. Amino acids: CSVETMAKLFF. V is TRBV29-1 and J is TRBJ1-4; D not resolved. The germline gives CDR1 SQVTM, CDR2 ANQGSEA. Deletions cut 3 bases from V and 11 bases from J, with 10 bases between. CDR3 length equals 11 residues.

The gene calls are TRBV4-1 and TRBJ2-1; no clear D gene. V gave up 3 bases and J gave up 9 bases, with 18 bases separating them. The CDR3 totals 15 residues. Germline-derived CDR1 and CDR2 are MGHRA and YSYEKL. In DNA form, the CDR3 reads TGCGCCAGCAGCCACCGTATGGAAGGGAAACTTGAGCAGTTCTTC. It codes for CASSHRMEGKLEQFF.

The rearrangement links TRBV9 to TRBJ2-1; no clear D. CDR1 is SGDLS and CDR2 is YYNGEE in the germline V gene. The CDR3 has 12 residues. Trimming removed 4 bases from V and 8 bases from J, with 10 bases in between. The CDR3 bases are TGTGCCAGCAGCCAGGACGGACATGAGCAGTTCTTC. Translation gives CASSQDGHEQFF.

V is TRBV29-1 and J is TRBJ1-1; D is uncertain. In germline, CDR1 is SQVTM, CDR2 ANQGSEA. V was trimmed by 4 bases and J by 5 bases, leaving 14 bases between them. The CDR3 totals 13 residues. The CDR3 loop reads CSVVGGPGTEAFF. CDR3 DNA: TGCAGCGTTGTGGGTGGCCCTGGGACTGAAGCTTTCTTT.

The J gene is TRBJ2-7, the V gene TRBV27, with 7 bases matching TRBD2. The germline V gene has CDR1 MNHEY and CDR2 SMNVEV (reference sequence). The V and J ends lost 2 bases and 5 bases, in that order; junction bases with no gene match: 6. This CDR3 is 14 amino acids long. The CDR3 here is CASSLAGVYDEQYF. In DNA, the CDR3 is TGTGCCAGCAGTTTAGCGGGAGTTTACGACGAGCAGTACTTC.